One and the same sample provided the 15 T cell receptor beta chains below, sequenced in a study of tumor and adjacent non-tumor tissue in lung cancer. Three rounds of nested PCR, following a modified ARM-PCR protocol, produced the TCRbeta library. One entry per CDR3 protein, called by TCRdb with MiXCR from the multiplex PCR reads. The table has approximately 53,000 distinct CDR3 sequences, about 80% seen once. RNA was extracted from bulk tissue without any cell sorting. More than 3 cm separated this lung sample from the edge of the tumor. What was sequenced was distant non-tumor lung tissue. The receptors originated from a woman between 55 and 75 years old with non-small cell lung cancer.

V is TRBV6-2 or TRBV6-3 and J is TRBJ2-3; a possible D gene is TRBD2 (6 bases). The CDR3 totals 15 residues. Germline assignment: CDR1 MNHEY and CDR2 SVGEGT. Trimming removed 3 bases from V and 11 bases from J, with 21 bases in between. This chain's CDR3 is CASSYLALRTHMQYF. In DNA, the CDR3 is TGTGCCAGCAGTTATCTAGCGCTAAGGACACATATGCAGTATTTT.

As for this clonotype: An end of the junction differs from the germline gene, which may be a read error. The chain employs TRBV4-3 and TRBJ1-2; D gene uncertain. The CDR3 loop spans 13 amino acids. The germline CDR1 and CDR2 sequences are LGHNA and YSLEER. The chain's CDR3 is CATSQKANYGYTF. The CDR3 coding sequence is TGCGCCACCAGCCAAAAAGCTAACTATGGTTACACCTTC.

With respect to this clonotype: Since no conserved phenylalanine or tryptophan closes the CDR3, a read error is the likely cause. The chain combines TRBV6-2 or TRBV6-3 with TRBJ2-1, with TRBD2 matching over 15 bases. The CDR3 runs to 19 residues. Germline-derived CDR1 and CDR2 are MNHEY and SVGEGT. This chain's CDR3 is CASSSPGTSGGRIYNEQFL. CDR3 nucleotide sequence: TGTGCCAGTAGTTCTCCCGGGACTAGCGGGGGGCGGATTTACAATGAGCAGTTCTTA.

The chain has TRBV28 and TRBJ1-1; D remains unclear. The CDR3 extends over 12 amino acids. V lost 7 bases and J 4 bases, leaving 10 bases between the germline ends. CDR1 is MDHEN, CDR2 SYDVKM, per germline. The CDR3 loop is CASNRRTTEAFF. The CDR3 bases are TGTGCCAGCAATCGGAGGACCACTGAAGCTTTCTTT. Complete variable domain (other parts from reference TRBV28 and TRBJ1-1): DVKVTQSSRYLVKRTGEKVFLECVQDMDHENMFWYRQDPGLGLRLIYFSYDVKMKEKGDIPEGYSVSREKKERFSLILESASTNQTSMYLCASNRRTTEAFFGQGTRLTVV.

With respect to this clonotype: This could be a read error, since a much larger clone is one nucleotide away. V gene TRBV28 combines with J gene TRBJ1-2; D is ambiguous. This CDR3 spans 13 amino acids. CDR1 and CDR2 from the germline V gene are MDHEN and SYDVKM. V was pared by 8 bases and J by 6 bases, with 16 bases between. CDR3 in amino acids: CASRPDLGHGYTF. The CDR3 DNA is TGTGCCAGCCGACCGGACCTGGGCCATGGCTACACCTTC.

This clonotype showed up just a few times. This may arise from a read error, as a much more abundant clone is one base away. Here the CDR3 reads CAISAAWGMNQPQHF. The CDR3 nucleotides read TGTGCCATCAGTGCCGCCTGGGGGATGAATCAGCCCCAGCATTTT. The chain joins TRBV12-3 or TRBV12-4 to TRBJ1-5; D is perhaps TRBD1 (5 bases). CDR3 length equals 15 residues.

The rearrangement joins TRBV29-1 to TRBJ1-2; 9 positions agree with TRBD1. In germline, CDR1 is SQVTM, CDR2 ANQGSEA. The CDR3 runs 14 residues. The DNA of the CDR3 is TGCAGTATGAATCCGACAGGGGGAAATAATGGCTACACCTTC. As protein: CSMNPTGGNNGYTF.

This clonotype was detected only a few times. The chain couples TRBV12-3 or TRBV12-4 to TRBJ2-6; D gene uncertain. V was pared by 9 bases and J by 4 bases, with 19 bases between. The CDR3 is 16 residues long. CDR3: CASSDGRISGANVLTF. CDR3 nucleotide sequence: TGTGCCAGTAGTGACGGGCGAATCTCCGGGGCCAACGTCCTGACTTTC.

A note on this clonotype: This CDR3 is missing its conserved last phenylalanine or tryptophan, likely due to a read error. The gene calls are TRBV6-6 and TRBJ2-7; a possible D gene is TRBD1 (6 bases). Germline V CDR1 and CDR2: MNHNY, SVGAGI (reference sequence). The CDR3 runs 13 residues. The CDR3 sequence: CDSSTQQGYEQYI. The CDR3 nucleotides read TGCGACAGCAGTACGCAACAGGGCTACGAGCAGTACATC.

A note on this clonotype: This CDR3 fails to terminate in the conserved phenylalanine or tryptophan, so it likely reflects a read error. V is TRBV6-5 and J is TRBJ2-3, with D hard to call. The CDR3 has 14 amino acids. Germline lookup yields CDR1 MNHEY and CDR2 SVGAGI. The CDR3 protein is CASSYMASTDMQYS. In nucleotides, the CDR3 is TGTGCCAGCAGTTACATGGCCAGCACAGATATGCAGTATTCT.

The CDR3 protein is CASCMSGTDQPQHF. The CDR3 DNA reads as TGTGCCAGCTGCATGTCAGGGACCGATCAGCCCCAGCATTTT. The V and J genes are TRBV11-2 and TRBJ1-5; D possibly corresponds to TRBD1 (5 bases). The CDR3 totals 14 residues. Deletions cut 8 bases from V and 5 bases from J, with 16 bases between. CDR1 is SGHAT and CDR2 is FQNNGV in the germline V gene. Looking up the rest from reference TRBV11-2 and TRBJ1-5 gives the full variable domain: EAGVAQSPRYKIIEKRQSVAFWCNPISGHATLYWYQQILGQGPKLLIQFQNNGVVDDSQLPKDRFSAERLKGVDSTLKIQPAKLEDSAVYLCASCMSGTDQPQHFGDGTRLSIL.

Concerning this clonotype itself: Since no conserved phenylalanine or tryptophan closes the CDR3, a read error is the likely cause. The V and J genes are TRBV4-3 and TRBJ2-1; D unclear. The germline V gene encodes CDR1 LGHNA and CDR2 YSLEER. The CDR3 has 15 residues. The CDR3 DNA is TGCGACAGCAGCCCTCGATTGAGCTCCTACAATGAGCAGTTCCTC. Residues: CDSSPRLSSYNEQFL.

This chain links TRBV6-5 with TRBJ2-1; the D gene is possibly TRBD2 (5 bases). Germline values: CDR1 MNHEY, CDR2 SVGAGI. Trimming stripped 4 bases from V and 16 bases from J, with 26 bases between. CDR3 size: 15 residues. The CDR3 DNA reads as TGTGCCAGCAGTTTTTCCTCCCTAGACTACAATGAGCGATTCTTC. It is translated as CASSFSSLDYNERFF.

A note on this clonotype: Germline is not matched at one junction end, which may reflect a read error. The V call is TRBV6-6, the J call TRBJ2-1; 9 bases match TRBD2. The germline V gene has CDR1 MNHNY and CDR2 SVGAGI (reference sequence). The CDR3 extends over 15 amino acids. The DNA for the CDR3 is TGTGCCTGCAGAAAAGGGCTAGCGGGATGGAATGAGCAGTTCTTC. As protein: CACRKGLAGWNEQFF.

A remark on this clonotype: The missing conserved phenylalanine or tryptophan at the end of this CDR3 makes a read error likely. V and J are TRBV4-3 and TRBJ1-5; D is ambiguous. Germline CDR1 and CDR2: LGHNA and YSLEER. The CDR3 is 16 residues long. Trimming stripped 0 bases from V and 4 bases from J, with 13 bases between. CDR3 nucleotides: TGCGCCAGCAGCCAAGATGGGCCGCGGGGTAATCAGCCCCAGCATTCT. Protein sequence: CASSQDGPRGNQPQHS.